The 5 T cell receptor beta chains reported below all come from one sample, sequenced in a study of Ad26.COV2.S vaccination and SARS-CoV-2 variants. Treatment described: 15 to 20 received Ad26.COV2.S at low or high dose, single or two shots; about 5 received placebo; per-sample allocation not given. Sampling was done on day 63 after the first vaccine or placebo injection. Some clones are missing from TCRdb's copy, which holds only in-frame ones; the method was immunoSEQ multiplex PCR. The table includes some 520,000 clones, roughly 85% detected once. The source material was peripheral blood, sampled in a trial of Ad26.COV2.S vaccine versus placebo. These receptors were collected from a person aged 18-65 years who received the Ad26.COV2.S COVID-19 vaccine or a placebo.

The J gene is TRBJ2-1, the V gene TRBV3-1 (or the pseudogene TRBV3-2); tentative D call: TRBD2 (5 bases). Trimming left V 0 bases short and J 0 bases short, with 12 bases between. This CDR3 is 17 amino acids long. Per the germline V gene, CDR1 is LGHDT and CDR2 is YNNKEL (reference sequence). The chain's CDR3 is CASSQEGVENSYNEQFF. CDR3 DNA: TGTGCCAGCAGCCAAGAGGGAGTGGAGAACTCCTACAATGAGCAGTTCTTC.

The chain combines TRBV28 with TRBJ2-4; 8 nucleotides agree with TRBD1. This CDR3 is built from 14 residues. The ends lost 6 bases at V and 5 bases at J; junction bases unmatched: 6. Per germline, CDR1 MDHEN and CDR2 SYDVKM. CDR3 sequence reads: CASRLTGVQNIQYF. The CDR3 coding sequence is TGTGCCAGCAGATTGACAGGGGTGCAAAACATTCAGTACTTC.

V is TRBV5-5 and J is TRBJ2-7; 7 bases align to TRBD1. Germline V CDR1 and CDR2: SGHKS, YYEKEE (reference sequence). The CDR3 length is 15 residues. V dropped 0 bases and J dropped 1; count of bases not matched to a gene: 4. CDR3 in amino acids: CASSLAGQKSYEQYF. CDR3 DNA: TGTGCCAGCAGCTTGGCGGGACAGAAATCCTACGAGCAGTACTTC.

V gene TRBV9 combines with J gene TRBJ1-1; D might be TRBD1 (5 bases). Per germline, CDR1 SGDLS and CDR2 YYNGEE. The CDR3 extends over 13 amino acids. V was cut by 0 bases and J by 10 bases, with 13 bases left in between. The CDR3 spells CASSVGIGDRAFF. The CDR3 DNA follows: TGTGCCAGCAGCGTAGGTATCGGGGACCGAGCTTTCTTT.

The V gene is TRBV12-1, the J gene TRBJ2-3; the table's D gene call, TRBD2, was not cross checked with the DNA. TRBV12-1 is termed a pseudogene. This CDR3 has 18 residues. CDR3 protein: CASSFKCPWTTGLDTQYF. The DNA of the CDR3 is TGTGCCAGCAGCTTTAAGTGTCCTTGGACTACCGGCCTCGATACGCAGTATTTT.